The entry below describes one T cell receptor beta chain. Its target antigen remains unknown. The input lacks base qualities; no much larger clone sits a single base away. These data belong to a study of PD-L1 blockade in urothelial cancer (dated by TCRdb to the late 2010s). With respect to the entire study: Every patient began therapy around 2014 and was given atezolizumab 1,200 mg intravenously every 3 weeks. About 90% of the 29 patients were identified as males with urothelial cancer of bladder origin, and a prior smoking history was reported by 18 of 29 patients. Patients had an ECOG performance status of 0 or 1 and had received between 0 and 3 prior chemotherapy regimens. Blood samples were analyzed 3 weeks after the start of treatment (second dose) and 6 weeks after the start of treatment. A median of roughly 140,000 T cells and 80,000 to 100,000 unique TCRs was obtained from blood samples, and a median clonality of approximately 0.077 was observed. An exploratory multi-omic analysis was conducted of the somatic, immune and clinical correlates of response to PD-L1 blockade with atezolizumab in urothelial cancer. Pretreatment tumor samples, along with matched peripheral blood serially collected before and after atezolizumab treatment, were subjected to TCR sequencing. Durable clinical benefit was defined as progression-free survival longer than 6 months, and TCR features were also tested against progression-free and overall survival. In the same patients who had TCR sequencing, pretreatment tumors also underwent whole exome sequencing and RNA sequencing. Roughly 10 patients reached durable clinical benefit, while 20 patients did not. Pretreatment blood TCR-seq was available for twenty-nine patients, at least one posttreatment blood collection was obtained for 25 or so patients, and tumor TCR-seq was available for 25 or so patients.

Each PCR received spiked-in synthetic TCR analog templates so that absolute template abundance could be estimated from read counts. The immunoSEQ assay was used to amplify TCRbeta CDR3 regions from genomic DNA with bias-controlled V and J gene primers. Sequencing of rearranged TCRbeta segments was done at approximately 20X coverage. In the authors' own workflow: Clustering was used to correct sequencing errors, and CDR3s were annotated against IMGT to assign V, D and J genes. Downstream analyses used only productive TCRbeta rearrangements and left out out-of-frame or stop-codon sequences. Clonality was computed as one minus Shannon entropy normalized by the log of the number of unique productive sequences. Fisher's exact test with Benjamini-Hochberg correction, at a threshold of adjusted p below 0.01, was used to find clones that differed between time points or between blood and tumor. Entries here come from immuneACCESS through TCRdb and include only in-frame sequences with V and J called. Some clones fail to appear in such tables; in the studies checked, an unresolved V gene covers under half of the shortfall, and the cause of the remainder is unknown. V, J and clone size were drawn from that table, and D and trimming were deduced from the DNA. This sample holds about 30,000 clones; over 80% were observed only once. Approximately 2.2% of the sample is taken by the ten largest.

A total of under 35 patients with locally advanced or metastatic urothelial carcinoma, treated at Memorial Sloan Kettering on a trial protocol, made up the cohort. Peripheral blood mononuclear cells were collected pretreatment and during treatment, with between 1 and 8 total time points obtained per patient. The Qiagen DNeasy Blood extraction kit was used to purify genomic DNA from total PBMCs and tumor samples. Collected pretreatment and during treatment, PBMCs were isolated and stored as previously described. What the authors observed across the whole study: At 3 weeks after the start of treatment, tumor-associated TCR clones in peripheral blood had expanded more in patients with durable benefit (n of about 22, p = 0.022). Improved progression-free and overall survival was associated with having pretreatment peripheral blood TCR clonality below the median. Because the sample size was small (n ≈ 30) and many exploratory analyses were performed, the results are intended to be hypothesis-generating.

Taken from the germline V gene, the CDR1 and CDR2 loops are SGHTA and FQGNSA. Relative to germline, V is missing 1 base and J is missing 6 bases, with 6 bases of the junction outside any gene match. Including cysteine and phenylalanine, the CDR3 has 15 amino acids. Only the CDR3 portion is preserved as DNA: 45 bases, with reading frame beginning at the first base. Recombination linked TRBV7-2 to TRBJ2-7, with 10 bases in between that match TRBD2. This clonotype originated in a man aged 50 or older with urothelial cancer. The sequenced sample was PBMCs, obtained around atezolizumab (anti-PD-L1) treatment. CDR3 sequence: CASSLVSGRVSEQYF. The sequence in DNA is TGTGCCAGCAGCTTAGTCAGCGGGAGGGTTAGCGAGCAGTACTTC.